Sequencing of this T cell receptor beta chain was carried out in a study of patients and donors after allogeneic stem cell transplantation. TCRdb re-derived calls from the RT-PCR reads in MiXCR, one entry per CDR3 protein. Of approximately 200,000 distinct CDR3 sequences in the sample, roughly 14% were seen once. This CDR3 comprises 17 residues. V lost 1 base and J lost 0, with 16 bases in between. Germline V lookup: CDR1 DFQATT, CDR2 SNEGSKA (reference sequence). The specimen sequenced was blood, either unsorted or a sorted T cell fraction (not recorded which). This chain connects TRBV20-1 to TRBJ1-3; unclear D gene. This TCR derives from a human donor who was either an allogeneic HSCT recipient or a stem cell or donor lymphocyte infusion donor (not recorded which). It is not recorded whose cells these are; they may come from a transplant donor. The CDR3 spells CSARGWETFSSGNTIYF. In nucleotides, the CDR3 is TGCAGTGCTAGAGGATGGGAGACTTTCAGCTCTGGAAACACCATATATTTT.